The clone carrying this T cell receptor beta chain was seen a few times. The source of the sample is a study of T cells in Graves' hyperthyroidism and ophthalmopathy. Inclusion characteristics of ophthalmopathy patients comprised a Clinical Activity Score of at least 3, a NOSPECS grade of at least 4, and duration under 3 months. Patients were excluded for uncontrolled infection, other autoimmune disease, pregnancy or lactation. Diagnoses rested on clinical symptoms, serum thyroxine and TRAb, thyroid ultrasound and orbital computed tomography. This sample holds PBMCs from about 10 ml fresh peripheral blood. There were TCR beta CDR3 regions amplified from RNA transcripts. When the TCR CDR3 underwent first-round RT-PCR, the HTBI primer set was used. TCRdb processed the multiplex PCR reads anew with MiXCR; each CDR3 protein has one entry. The sample lists some 650,000 distinct CDR3 sequences, more than 15% occurring once.

Per germline, CDR1 SQVTM and CDR2 ANQGSEA. Trimming removed 1 base from V and 0 bases from J, with 6 bases in between. The CDR3 totals 14 residues. The chain employs TRBV29-1 and TRBJ1-4; D remains unclear. The sequencing sample was made of blood. This sequence was found in a woman aged 35 to 49 with Graves' ophthalmopathy. In DNA, the CDR3 is TGCAGCGTTGAAGGCACTACAACTAATGAAAAACTGTTTTTT. It yields the protein CSVEGTTTNEKLFF.